This T cell receptor beta chain emerged from a study of blood T cell repertoires in COVID-19. Study information: COVID-19 samples from acute and convalescent phases originated in the United States, Italy and Spain. Sources were T cells, B-cell-depleted T cells, or PBMCs; the material itself was cDNA or gDNA.

Per the original methods: Amplification from reference gene primers served as the basis for estimated nucleated cell counts. The assay was immunoSEQ multiplex PCR, and TCRdb's table has in-frame clones only and misses some. V, J and clone size are those of that table, while D and trimming were read from the DNA. In the table there are tens of thousands of clones, more than 60% of which are singletons. The sample comprised peripheral blood. This TCR was recovered from a human donor with active or convalescent COVID-19. The donor label of this sample is uncertain.

This CDR3 is CASSHAQGGFGTEAFF. CDR3 DNA sequence: TGCGCCAGCAGCCACGCACAGGGAGGGTTCGGCACTGAAGCTTTCTTT. The chain combines TRBV4-1 with TRBJ1-1; a possible D gene is TRBD1 (6 bases). V lost 3 bases to trimming and J lost 4 bases, with 18 bases between them. The CDR3 contains 16 residues. Germline CDR1 MGHRA, CDR2 YSYEKL.